Listed below are T cell receptor beta chains from one sample, sequenced in a study of identical twins. TCRdb re-called the 5' RACE reads through MiXCR, storing one row per CDR3 protein. This table holds roughly 1,500,000 distinct CDR3 sequences, under 35% found once. The sequenced sample consisted of cord blood. Every receptor here comes from a newborn girl in good health. Both conserved end residues are part of each CDR3. The D gene is left open where the match is weak. Rows give clone size only sometimes, using once, few, many, or a class for an expanded clone.

cdr3_nt cdr3_aa d_call clone_size j_call v_call
TGTGCCAGCTCACCAGCCCGGGACAGGGACACTGAAGCTTTCTTT CASSPARDRDTEAFF TRBD1 few TRBJ1-1 TRBV18
TGTGCCAGCAGCTTGATTGCTAGCGCTGGCTCCTACAATGAGCAGTTCTTC CASSLIASAGSYNEQFF - few TRBJ2-1 TRBV5-6
TGCGCCAGCAGCTTGTGGGCGGAATCCTACAATGAGCAGTTCTTC CASSLWAESYNEQFF - - TRBJ2-1 TRBV5-1
TGTGCCAGCAGCCAGGGTAGCGGCTACGAGCAGTACTTC CASSQGSGYEQYF - many TRBJ2-7 TRBV3-1
TGTGCCAGCGGGCAGACGGGGTACGAGCAGTACTTC CASGQTGYEQYF - few TRBJ2-7 TRBV6-5
TGTGCCAGCAGCCCCGGACTAGCTGCCTTGGAGCTGTTTTTT CASSPGLAALELFF TRBD2 - TRBJ2-2 TRBV7-2
TGTGCCACCAGCAGAGATAAAAGGAGCTACAATGAGCAGTTCTTC CATSRDKRSYNEQFF - few TRBJ2-1 TRBV15
TGTGCCAGCAGCCAAGTAGGACTAGCGGGAGCGCGCACCGGGGAGCTGTTTTTT CASSQVGLAGARTGELFF TRBD2 - TRBJ2-2 TRBV14
TGTGCCACCAGTGATTTGTGGATCGGATCCGTGAACACTGAAGCTTTCTTT CATSDLWIGSVNTEAFF - - TRBJ1-1 TRBV24-1
TGCGCCAGCAGCTTGGGCAGGCATCCTAATCAGCCCCAGCATTTT CASSLGRHPNQPQHF - few TRBJ1-5 TRBV5-1
TGTGCCAGCAGCTTACCTGGGGGGACTAGTGGCGATTACAATGAGCAGTTCTTC CASSLPGGTSGDYNEQFF TRBD2 - TRBJ2-1 TRBV7-9
TGTGCCAGCAGCCGAGACGTAGCGGGGATCACGGATACGCAGTATTTT CASSRDVAGITDTQYF TRBD2 - TRBJ2-3 TRBV4-2
TGTGCCAGCAGTTACAACCCCCTAGGAGCCGGGGAGCTGTTTTTT CASSYNPLGAGELFF - - TRBJ2-2 TRBV6-5
TGCGCCAGCAGCATTGGTGGGACAGGTATAGATACGCAGTATTTT CASSIGGTGIDTQYF TRBD1 - TRBJ2-3 TRBV5-1
TGCAGTGCTGAGAATCCCAGGAGGAACGGGGGCCGCACAGATACGCAGTATTTT CSAENPRRNGGRTDTQYF - - TRBJ2-3 TRBV20-1
TGTGCCAGCAGCGTACCCGTCCGGGCTACAATTTACGAGCAGTACTTC CASSVPVRATIYEQYF - - TRBJ2-7 TRBV9
TGCAGTGCAACCACAGGGGGCTACACCTTC CSATTGGYTF - - TRBJ1-2 TRBV20-1
TGTGCCACCAGTGATTTGCGCAGGGACAATGAGCAGTTCTTC CATSDLRRDNEQFF - - TRBJ2-1 TRBV24-1
TGTGCCAGCAGCCAAGGCACTATGAACACTGAAGCTTTCTTT CASSQGTMNTEAFF - - TRBJ1-1 TRBV4-2
TGTGCCATCCCCGGCAAGGGAGGTGAAGAGACCCAGTACTTC CAIPGKGGEETQYF - few TRBJ2-5 TRBV6-6
TGTGCCAGCAGCTTGTTGACAGGGGGATATGGCTACACCTTC CASSLLTGGYGYTF TRBD1 many TRBJ1-2 TRBV5-6
TGTGCCAGCAGTACAACTAATGAAAAACTGTTTTTT CASSTTNEKLFF - many TRBJ1-4 TRBV27
TGTGCCAGCACCACAGGGACAGGCAAAATGAACACTGAAGCTTTCTTT CASTTGTGKMNTEAFF TRBD1 few TRBJ1-1 TRBV3-1
TGTGCCATCAGTGAGTTGAGGGGGGATGCTAACTATGGCTACACCTTC CAISELRGDANYGYTF - - TRBJ1-2 TRBV10-3
TGTGCCAGCAAACCGACAGGGGGCTATGGCTACACCTTC CASKPTGGYGYTF TRBD1 many TRBJ1-2 TRBV2
TGTGCCAGCAGGCGAAGGGAGCTTGATGTGGAGACCCAGTACTTC CASRRRELDVETQYF - few TRBJ2-5 TRBV2
TGTGCCAGCAGCTTAAGGGGGTATAACTATGGCTACACCTTC CASSLRGYNYGYTF - - TRBJ1-2 TRBV7-2
TGTGCCAGCAGTTTCCAACTAGCGTTGTTTTTGGAGACCCAGTACTTC CASSFQLALFLETQYF TRBD2 many TRBJ2-5 TRBV6-2/TRBV6-3
TGTGCCATCGCTGACGGGTACAATCAGCCCCAGCATTTT CAIADGYNQPQHF - - TRBJ1-5 TRBV10-3
TGTGCCAGCGGTAAAAAAAAACTGTTTTTT CASGKKKLFF - - TRBJ1-4 TRBV21-1
TGTGCCAGCAGCGTACAGGGGAGCTTAAATCATCAGCCCCAGCATTTT CASSVQGSLNHQPQHF TRBD1 few TRBJ1-5 TRBV12-3/TRBV12-4